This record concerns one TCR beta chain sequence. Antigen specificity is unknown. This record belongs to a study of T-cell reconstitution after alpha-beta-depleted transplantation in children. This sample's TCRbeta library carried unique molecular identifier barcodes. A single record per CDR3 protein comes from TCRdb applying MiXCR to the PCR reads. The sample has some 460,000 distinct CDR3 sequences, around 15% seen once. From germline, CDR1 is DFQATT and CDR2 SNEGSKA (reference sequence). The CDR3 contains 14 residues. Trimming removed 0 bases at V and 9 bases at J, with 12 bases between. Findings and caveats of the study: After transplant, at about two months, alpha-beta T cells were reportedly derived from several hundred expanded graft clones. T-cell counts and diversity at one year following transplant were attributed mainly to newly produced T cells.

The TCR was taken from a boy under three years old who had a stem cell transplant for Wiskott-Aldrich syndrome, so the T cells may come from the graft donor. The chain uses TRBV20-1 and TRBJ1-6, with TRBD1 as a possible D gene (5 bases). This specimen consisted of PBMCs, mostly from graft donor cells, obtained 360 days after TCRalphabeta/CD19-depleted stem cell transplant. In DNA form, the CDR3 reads TGCAGTGCTAGAGATTCTGGGGGGTCTTCACCCCTCCACTTT. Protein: CSARDSGGSSPLHF.